This TCR beta chain is drawn from a study of shared T cell receptors in the human thymus. The method was immunoSEQ multiplex PCR; TCRdb's version includes in-frame clones alone and lacks a portion of them. Of approximately 660,000 clones listed, 85% to 90% are singletons. CDR3 length equals 13 residues. V was shortened by 0 bases and J by 3 bases, with 6 bases between the two germline ends. The germline V gene encodes CDR1 SGHNT and CDR2 YYREEE (reference sequence). The data also belong to a second study, concerning human thymus T cells. That study reports: Those donating were healthy Finnish infants in corrective surgery for congenital heart defects. Corrective heart surgery yielded the resections from which the thymus tissue came.

The TCR originated in a boy in the first two years of life with a congenital heart defect. The chain carries TRBV5-4 and TRBJ2-5, with D possibly TRBD1 on 5 matching bases. The specimen sequenced was thymocytes. CDR3 DNA sequence: TGTGCCAGCAGCTTGGACAGGAAAGAGACCCAGTACTTC. The encoded protein is CASSLDRKETQYF.